This T cell receptor beta chain was sequenced during a study of blood T cell repertoires in COVID-19. About the research overall: T cells, B-cell-depleted T cells, or PBMCs supplied cDNA or gDNA.

In the authors' workflow: Nucleated cell number was recorded as an estimate derived from reference gene primer amplification. The repertoire was sequenced with immunoSEQ multiplex PCR; TCRdb's copy has only in-frame clones and lacks some. Clone size and V and J calls were adopted from that table, with D and trimming inferred from the DNA. The sample has approximately 29,000 clones; roughly 87% are singletons. The CDR3 contains 18 residues. The V end lost 0 bases, the J end lost 1 base, and 14 bases lay between the germline ends. CDR1 is SGHTS, CDR2 YDEGEE, per germline. This TCR derives from a woman between 55 and 75 years old with active COVID-19. This chain links TRBV5-8 with TRBJ2-6, with D perhaps matching TRBD2 (6 bases). Material: peripheral blood. CDR3 loop: CASSLGWRGSSGANVLTF. The CDR3, as DNA: TGTGCCAGCAGCTTGGGATGGCGGGGCAGTTCTGGGGCCAACGTCCTGACTTTC.